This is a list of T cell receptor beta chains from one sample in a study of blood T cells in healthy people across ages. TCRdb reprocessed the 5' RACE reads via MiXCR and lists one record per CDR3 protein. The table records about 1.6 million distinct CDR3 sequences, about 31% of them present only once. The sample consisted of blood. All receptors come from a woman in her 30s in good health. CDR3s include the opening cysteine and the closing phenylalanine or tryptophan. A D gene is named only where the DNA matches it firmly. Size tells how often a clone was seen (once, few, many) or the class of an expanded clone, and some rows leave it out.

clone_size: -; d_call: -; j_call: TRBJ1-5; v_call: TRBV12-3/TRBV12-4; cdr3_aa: CASSREAGGQPQHF; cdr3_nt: TGTGCCAGCAGTAGGGAAGCTGGGGGTCAGCCCCAGCATTTT
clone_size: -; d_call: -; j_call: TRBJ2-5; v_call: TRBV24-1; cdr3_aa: CATSAENKKQYF; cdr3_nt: TGTGCCACCAGTGCTGAGAATAAAAAGCAGTACTTC
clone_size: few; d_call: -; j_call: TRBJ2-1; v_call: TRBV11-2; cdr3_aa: CASSPEGGWDEQFF; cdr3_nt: TGTGCCAGCAGCCCCGAAGGCGGGTGGGATGAGCAGTTCTTC
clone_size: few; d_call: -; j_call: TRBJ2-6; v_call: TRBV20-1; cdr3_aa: CSARLQGGAGGANVLTF; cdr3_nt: TGCAGTGCTAGATTGCAAGGGGGGGCTGGTGGGGCCAACGTCCTGACTTTC
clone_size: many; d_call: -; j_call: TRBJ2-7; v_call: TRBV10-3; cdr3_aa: CAVGPTGSYEQYF; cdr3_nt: TGTGCCGTAGGACCCACAGGGTCCTACGAGCAGTACTTC
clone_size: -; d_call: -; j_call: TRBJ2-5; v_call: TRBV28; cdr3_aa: CAINSAETQYF; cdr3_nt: TGTGCCATCAACAGTGCGGAGACCCAGTACTTC
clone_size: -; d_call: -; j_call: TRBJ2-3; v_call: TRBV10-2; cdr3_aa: CASGGPQEQTDTQYF; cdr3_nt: TGCGCCAGCGGGGGCCCCCAGGAGCAAACAGATACGCAGTATTTT
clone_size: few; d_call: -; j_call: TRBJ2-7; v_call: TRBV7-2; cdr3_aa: CASSLVGNAHEQYF; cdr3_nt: TGTGCCAGCAGCTTAGTAGGTAACGCCCACGAGCAGTACTTC
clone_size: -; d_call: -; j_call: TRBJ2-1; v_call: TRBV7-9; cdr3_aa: CASSPPTAGLSSYNEQFF; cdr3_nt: TGTGCCAGCAGTCCACCGACCGCGGGCTTGAGCTCCTACAATGAGCAGTTCTTC
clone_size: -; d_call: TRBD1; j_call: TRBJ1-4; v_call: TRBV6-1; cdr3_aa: CASSELQGATNEKLFF; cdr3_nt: TGTGCCAGCAGTGAACTACAGGGGGCAACTAATGAAAAACTGTTTTTT
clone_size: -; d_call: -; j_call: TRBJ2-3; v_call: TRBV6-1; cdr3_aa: CASARLGLGAGTQYF; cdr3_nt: TGTGCCAGCGCCCGACTGGGTTTGGGGGCAGGTACGCAGTATTTT
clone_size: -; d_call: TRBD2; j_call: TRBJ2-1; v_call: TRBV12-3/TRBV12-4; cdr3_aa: CASSDLAGGPPNEQFF; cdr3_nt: TGTGCCAGCAGTGATCTAGCGGGAGGGCCGCCCAATGAGCAGTTCTTC
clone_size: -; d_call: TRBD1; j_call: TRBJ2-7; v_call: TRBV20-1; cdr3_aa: CSARGRTGLTEQYF; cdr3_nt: TGCAGTGCTAGAGGACGGACAGGGTTAACCGAGCAGTACTTC
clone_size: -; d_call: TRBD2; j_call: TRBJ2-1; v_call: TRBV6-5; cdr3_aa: CASSYSASGRHYNEQFF; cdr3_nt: TGTGCCAGCAGTTACTCTGCTAGCGGGAGGCACTACAATGAGCAGTTCTTC
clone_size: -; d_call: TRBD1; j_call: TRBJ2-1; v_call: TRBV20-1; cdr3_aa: CSAKNRDRVYNEQFF; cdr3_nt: TGCAGTGCCAAGAACCGGGACAGGGTCTACAATGAGCAGTTCTTC
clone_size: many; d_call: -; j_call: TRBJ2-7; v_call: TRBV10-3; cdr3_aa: CAISEGDFYEQYF; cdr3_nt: TGTGCCATCAGTGAGGGGGACTTCTACGAGCAGTACTTC
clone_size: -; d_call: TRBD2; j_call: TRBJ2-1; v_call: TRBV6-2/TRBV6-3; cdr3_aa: CASSYAGTSAYNEQFF; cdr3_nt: TGTGCCAGCAGTTACGCCGGCACTAGCGCATACAATGAGCAGTTCTTC
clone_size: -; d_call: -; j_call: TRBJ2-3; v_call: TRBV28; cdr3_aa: CASSFTSQSGGTQYF; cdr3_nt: TGTGCCAGCAGTTTTACTAGCCAATCAGGTGGTACGCAGTATTTT
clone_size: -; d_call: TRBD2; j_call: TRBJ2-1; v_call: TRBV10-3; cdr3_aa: CATKLAAIDNEQFF; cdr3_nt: TGTGCCACGAAACTAGCGGCCATCGACAATGAGCAGTTCTTC
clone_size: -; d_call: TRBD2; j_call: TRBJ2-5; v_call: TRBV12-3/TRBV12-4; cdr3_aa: CASSPGGSGRQGQYF; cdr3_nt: TGTGCCAGCAGTCCCGGGGGGTCAGGGCGTCAAGGGCAGTACTTC
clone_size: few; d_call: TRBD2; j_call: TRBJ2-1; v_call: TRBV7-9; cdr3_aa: CASSFPWREGLFDEQFF; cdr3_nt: TGTGCCAGCAGCTTTCCTTGGAGGGAGGGCCTTTTTGATGAGCAGTTCTTC
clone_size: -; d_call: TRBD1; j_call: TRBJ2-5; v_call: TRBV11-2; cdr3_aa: CASSPWATGEETQYF; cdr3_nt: TGTGCCAGCAGCCCCTGGGCGACAGGGGAAGAGACCCAGTACTTC
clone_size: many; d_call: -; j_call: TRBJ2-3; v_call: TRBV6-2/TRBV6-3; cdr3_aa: CASSYSTSPDTQYF; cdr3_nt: TGTGCCAGCAGTTACTCCACTAGTCCGGATACGCAGTATTTT
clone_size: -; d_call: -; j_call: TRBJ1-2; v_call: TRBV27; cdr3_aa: CTSAAVPNYGYTF; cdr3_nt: TGTACCAGCGCGGCCGTCCCTAACTATGGCTACACCTTC